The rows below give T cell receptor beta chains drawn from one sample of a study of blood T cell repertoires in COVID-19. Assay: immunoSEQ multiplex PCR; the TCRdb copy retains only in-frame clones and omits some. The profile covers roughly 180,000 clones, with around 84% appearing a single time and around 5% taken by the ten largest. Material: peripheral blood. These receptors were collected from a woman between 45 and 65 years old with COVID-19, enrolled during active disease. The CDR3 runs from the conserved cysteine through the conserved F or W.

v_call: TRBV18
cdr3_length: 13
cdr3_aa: CASSPPPLDTQYF

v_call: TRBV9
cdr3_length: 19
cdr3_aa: CASSPEASGALLAKNIQYF

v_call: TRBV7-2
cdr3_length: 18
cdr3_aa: CASSFHYSGGPLQETQYF

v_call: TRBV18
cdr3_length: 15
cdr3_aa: CASSRTGQGENTIYF

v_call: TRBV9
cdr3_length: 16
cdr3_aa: CASSPGASGTQETQYF

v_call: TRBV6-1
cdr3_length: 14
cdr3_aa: CASSEGGQGNIQYF

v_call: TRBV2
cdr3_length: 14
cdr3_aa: CASSAGATGSGYTF

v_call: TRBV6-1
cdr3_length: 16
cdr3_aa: CASSEHLAASTDTQYF

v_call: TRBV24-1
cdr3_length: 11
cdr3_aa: CATSPTGEQYF

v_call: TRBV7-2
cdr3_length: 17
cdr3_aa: CASSLGQGLSSTDTQYF

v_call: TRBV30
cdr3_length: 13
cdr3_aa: CAWSAAGDQPQHF

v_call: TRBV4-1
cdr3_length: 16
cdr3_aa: CASSQDGGGLTYEQYF

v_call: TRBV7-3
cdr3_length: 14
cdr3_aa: CASSLMGAADTQYF

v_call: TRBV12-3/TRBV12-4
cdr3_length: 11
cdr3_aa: CASRSFLEAFF

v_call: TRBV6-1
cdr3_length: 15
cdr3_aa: CASSEAALSGNTIYF

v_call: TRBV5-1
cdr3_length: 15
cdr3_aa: CASSPTGGVNYGYTF

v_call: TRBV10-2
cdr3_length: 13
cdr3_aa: CASTRGDTGELFF

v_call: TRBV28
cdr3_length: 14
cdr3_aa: CASSSGQVVYGYTF

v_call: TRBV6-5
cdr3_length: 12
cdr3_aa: CASRRTGDEQYF

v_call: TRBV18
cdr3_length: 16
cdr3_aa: CASSPRQGGEGSTQYF

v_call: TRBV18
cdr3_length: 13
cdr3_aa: CASSLGRGYGYTF

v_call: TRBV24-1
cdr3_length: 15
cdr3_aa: CATSDRTGSTDTQYF

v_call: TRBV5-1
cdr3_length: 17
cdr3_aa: CASSSGLAGDLTGELFF

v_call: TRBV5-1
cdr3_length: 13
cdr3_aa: CATGTGETGEAFF

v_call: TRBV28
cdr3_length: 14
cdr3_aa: CASSLNRIDYEQYF

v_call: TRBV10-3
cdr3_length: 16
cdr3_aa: CAINDDRGLLNYGYTF

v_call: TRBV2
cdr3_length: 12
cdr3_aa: CASKGDYNEQFF

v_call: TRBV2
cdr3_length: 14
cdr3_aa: CASSETDSNEKLFF

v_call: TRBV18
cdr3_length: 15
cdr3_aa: CASSPPRGQEDTIYF

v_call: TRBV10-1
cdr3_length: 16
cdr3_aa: CASSGEGQGKEETQYF

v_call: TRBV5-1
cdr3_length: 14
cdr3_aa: CASSLPDIINEQFF

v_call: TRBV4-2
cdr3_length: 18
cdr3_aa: CASSQEHGRTSSGNTIYF

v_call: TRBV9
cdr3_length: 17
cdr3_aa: CASKLSPGRGSGYGYTF

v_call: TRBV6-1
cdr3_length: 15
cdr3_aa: CASSDATGIRYEQYF

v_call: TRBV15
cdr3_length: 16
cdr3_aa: CATSRDPAGDGDIQYF

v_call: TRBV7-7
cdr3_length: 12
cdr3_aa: CASSPNSCGYTF

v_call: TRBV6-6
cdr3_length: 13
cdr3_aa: CASSRDRGEKLFF

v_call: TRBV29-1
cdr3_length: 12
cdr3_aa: CSALSYNSPLHF

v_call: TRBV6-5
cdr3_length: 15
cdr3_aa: CASRPRTGERGTQYF

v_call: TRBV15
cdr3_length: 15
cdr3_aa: CATSRGTGANSPLHF

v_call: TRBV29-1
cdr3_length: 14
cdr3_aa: CSVGLTLKWDTQYF

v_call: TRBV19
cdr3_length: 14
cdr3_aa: CASSTTGGSQPQHF

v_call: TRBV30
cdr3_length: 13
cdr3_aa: CAWSAVSGNTIYF

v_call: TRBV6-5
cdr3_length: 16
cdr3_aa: CASSLRGLKYQETQYF

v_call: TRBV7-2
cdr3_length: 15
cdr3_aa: CASSSSTRGSSPLHF

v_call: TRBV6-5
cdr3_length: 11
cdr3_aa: CASTRNTEAFF

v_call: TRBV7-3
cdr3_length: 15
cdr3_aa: CASSLLAGGLETQYF

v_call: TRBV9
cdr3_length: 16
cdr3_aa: CASSFRGDNNVYEQYF

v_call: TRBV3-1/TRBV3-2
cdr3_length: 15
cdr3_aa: CASSPGTWGFDEQFF

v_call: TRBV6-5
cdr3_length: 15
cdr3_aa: CASKPSEGALYGYTF

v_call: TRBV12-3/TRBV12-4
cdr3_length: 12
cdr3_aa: CASSTQGAEAFF

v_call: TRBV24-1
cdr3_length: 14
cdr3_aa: CATSPGQGRYGYTF

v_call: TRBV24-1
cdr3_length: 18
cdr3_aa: CATSDLGEWGDTNYGYTF

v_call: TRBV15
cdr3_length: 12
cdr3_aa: CATGDSSYEQYF